This T cell receptor (beta chain) was captured in a study of T cells after yellow fever vaccination. Study findings and constraints: Some clonotypes were seen in both the CD4 and the CD8 compartments. These made up a small share and likely arose from convergent recombination.

One entry per CDR3 protein results from TCRdb running MiXCR on the 5' RACE reads. Of more than 350,000 distinct CDR3 sequences in the sample, roughly 11% were seen once. The CDR3 is 15 amino acids. The germline V gene encodes CDR1 WSHSY and CDR2 SAAADI. V gave up 2 bases and J gave up 2 bases; unmatched junction bases: 3. Notes on this clonotype: The antigen is undetermined.

The sequence was collected from a man aged 18-30 years who received the YFV17D yellow fever vaccine. The rearrangement links TRBV10-2 to TRBJ2-3; 8 bases map to TRBD2. The sample consisted of PBMCs, taken on the day of the first yellow fever vaccination. The CDR3, as DNA: TGCGCCAGCAGTGAGGGCGGGGGGTACACAGATACGCAGTATTTT. This codes for CASSEGGGYTDTQYF.